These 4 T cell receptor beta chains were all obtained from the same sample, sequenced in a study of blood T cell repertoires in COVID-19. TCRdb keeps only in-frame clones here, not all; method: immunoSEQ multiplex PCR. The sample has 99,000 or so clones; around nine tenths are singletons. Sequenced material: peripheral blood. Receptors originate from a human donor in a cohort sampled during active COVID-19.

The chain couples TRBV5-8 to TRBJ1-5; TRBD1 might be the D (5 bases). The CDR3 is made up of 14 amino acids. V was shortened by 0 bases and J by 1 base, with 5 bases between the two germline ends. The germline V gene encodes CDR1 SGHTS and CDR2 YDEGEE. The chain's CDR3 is CASSLGQSNQPQHF. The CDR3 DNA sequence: TGTGCCAGCAGCTTGGGACAGAGCAATCAGCCCCAGCATTTT.

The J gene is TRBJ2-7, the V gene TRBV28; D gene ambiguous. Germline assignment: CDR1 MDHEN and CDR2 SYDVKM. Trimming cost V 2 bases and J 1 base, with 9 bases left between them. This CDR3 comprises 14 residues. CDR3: CASSLRGGSYEQYF. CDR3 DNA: TGTGCCAGCAGTTTACGCGGCGGTTCCTACGAGCAGTACTTC.

DNA of the CDR3: TGTGCCAGCAGCTCCCCCAGCGGGGGGGCTTTTAATGAGCAGTTCTTC. It yields the protein CASSSPSGGAFNEQFF. The chain is built from TRBV7-6 and TRBJ2-1; the match to TRBD2 covers 10 bases. This CDR3 is built from 16 residues. Germline V gene lookup returns CDR1 SGHVS and CDR2 FNYEAQ. The junction had 10 bases not matched to a gene; V was cut back by 4 bases and J by 7 bases.

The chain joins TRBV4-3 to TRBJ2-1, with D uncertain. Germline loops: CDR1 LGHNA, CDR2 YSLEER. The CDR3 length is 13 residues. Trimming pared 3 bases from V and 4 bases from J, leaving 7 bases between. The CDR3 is CASSHRLYNEQFF. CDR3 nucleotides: TGCGCCAGCAGCCACCGCCTATACAATGAGCAGTTCTTC.